The rows below give T cell receptor beta chains drawn from one sample of a study of T cell changes during pregnancy in multiple sclerosis. The method was immunoSEQ multiplex PCR; TCRdb's version includes in-frame clones alone and lacks a portion of them. The table has roughly 58,000 clones, around 90% seen once. The input for sequencing was CD8+ T cells from peripheral blood mononuclear cells, taken before pregnancy. All receptors come from a female donor with multiple sclerosis, enrolled in a pregnancy study. Both conserved end residues are part of each CDR3. The order of the fields is V gene, J gene, clone size, D gene, CDR3 protein, CDR3 DNA. The D gene is left open where the match is weak. Size tells how often a clone was seen (once, few, many) or the class of an expanded clone, and some rows leave it out.

v_call: TRBV19
j_call: TRBJ2-7
clone_size: NA
d_call: NA
cdr3_aa: CASSIYPGYEQYF
cdr3_nt: TGTGCCAGTAGTATATATCCAGGCTACGAGCAGTACTTC

v_call: TRBV5-6
j_call: TRBJ1-1
clone_size: once
d_call: NA
cdr3_aa: CASSFGEGGLAEAFF
cdr3_nt: TGTGCCAGCAGCTTCGGTGAGGGCGGCCTCGCTGAAGCTTTCTTT

v_call: TRBV7-9
j_call: TRBJ1-1
clone_size: NA
d_call: NA
cdr3_aa: CASSLGQSNTEAFF
cdr3_nt: TGTGCCAGCAGCTTAGGACAGTCGAACACTGAAGCTTTCTTT

v_call: TRBV13
j_call: TRBJ1-4
clone_size: NA
d_call: NA
cdr3_aa: CASSYRTELQPAREKLFF
cdr3_nt: TGTGCCAGCAGCTACAGGACAGAGCTACAACCCGCCCGTGAAAAACTGTTTTTT

v_call: TRBV4-1
j_call: TRBJ1-1
clone_size: NA
d_call: NA
cdr3_aa: CASSQRTGSGTEAFF
cdr3_nt: TGCGCCAGCAGCCAGCGCACAGGGAGTGGCACTGAAGCTTTCTTT

v_call: TRBV27
j_call: TRBJ2-5
clone_size: NA
d_call: TRBD2
cdr3_aa: CASSLFPGLAGSEGETQYF
cdr3_nt: TGTGCCAGCAGTTTATTTCCGGGACTAGCGGGGTCCGAAGGGGAGACCCAGTACTTC

v_call: TRBV11-2
j_call: TRBJ2-1
clone_size: NA
d_call: NA
cdr3_aa: CASSLSRTVPSYNEQFF
cdr3_nt: TGTGCCAGCAGCTTATCCCGGACAGTACCCTCCTACAATGAGCAGTTCTTC

v_call: TRBV9
j_call: TRBJ2-1
clone_size: NA
d_call: TRBD2
cdr3_aa: CASSLLSGGFYNEQFF
cdr3_nt: TGTGCCAGCAGCCTTCTCAGCGGGGGGTTTTACAATGAGCAGTTCTTC

v_call: TRBV5-6
j_call: TRBJ1-2
clone_size: NA
d_call: TRBD1
cdr3_aa: CASSYGTGGGYGYTF
cdr3_nt: TGTGCCAGCAGTTACGGGACAGGGGGCGGGTATGGCTACACCTTC

v_call: TRBV9
j_call: TRBJ2-3
clone_size: NA
d_call: TRBD2
cdr3_aa: CASSVGLGGATDTQYF
cdr3_nt: TGTGCCAGCAGCGTCGGACTCGGGGGGGCCACAGATACGCAGTATTTT

v_call: TRBV7-9
j_call: TRBJ1-6
clone_size: NA
d_call: TRBD1
cdr3_aa: CASSLGQGGSPLHF
cdr3_nt: TGTGCCAGCAGTTTGGGACAGGGAGGTTCACCCCTCCACTTT

v_call: TRBV15
j_call: TRBJ2-7
clone_size: NA
d_call: NA
cdr3_aa: CATSSRGQSSYEQYF
cdr3_nt: TGTGCCACCAGCAGCCGAGGGCAGTCGTCCTACGAGCAGTACTTC

v_call: TRBV4-1
j_call: TRBJ2-1
clone_size: once
d_call: TRBD2
cdr3_aa: CASSQDEGGGAGNEQFF
cdr3_nt: TGCGCCAGCAGCCAAGATGAAGGCGGGGGGGCGGGCAATGAGCAGTTCTTC

v_call: TRBV7-9
j_call: TRBJ1-5
clone_size: NA
d_call: NA
cdr3_aa: CASSPGGGNQPQHF
cdr3_nt: TGTGCCAGCAGCCCCGGTGGGGGGAATCAGCCCCAGCATTTT

v_call: TRBV2
j_call: TRBJ2-1
clone_size: NA
d_call: TRBD1
cdr3_aa: CASAGTGVYNEQFF
cdr3_nt: TGTGCCAGCGCCGGGACAGGGGTTTACAATGAGCAGTTCTTC

v_call: TRBV23-1
j_call: TRBJ2-2
clone_size: NA
d_call: TRBD2
cdr3_aa: CASSQLAGGLNTGELFF
cdr3_nt: TGCGCCAGCAGTCAACTAGCGGGGGGCTTGAACACCGGGGAGCTGTTTTTT

v_call: TRBV9
j_call: TRBJ2-1
clone_size: NA
d_call: TRBD1
cdr3_aa: CASSTPGQGAYNEQFF
cdr3_nt: TGTGCCAGCAGCACCCCGGGACAGGGGGCTTACAATGAGCAGTTCTTC

v_call: TRBV2
j_call: TRBJ1-5
clone_size: many
d_call: NA
cdr3_aa: CASRLPLANQPQHF
cdr3_nt: TGTGCCAGCAGGTTGCCCTTAGCGAATCAGCCCCAGCATTTT

v_call: TRBV7-2
j_call: TRBJ2-7
clone_size: once
d_call: TRBD1
cdr3_aa: CASSLRTPDRGYEQYF
cdr3_nt: TGTGCCAGCAGCCTTAGGACCCCGGACAGGGGCTACGAGCAGTACTTC

v_call: TRBV7-9
j_call: TRBJ1-2
clone_size: NA
d_call: TRBD1
cdr3_aa: CASSYGTGGDNYGYTF
cdr3_nt: TGTGCCAGCAGCTATGGGACAGGGGGGGATAACTATGGCTACACCTTC

v_call: TRBV2
j_call: TRBJ2-1
clone_size: NA
d_call: NA
cdr3_aa: CASSGGRDRPTYNEQFF
cdr3_nt: TGTGCCAGCAGTGGGGGAAGAGACAGGCCTACCTACAATGAGCAGTTCTTC

v_call: TRBV9
j_call: TRBJ2-3
clone_size: NA
d_call: TRBD2
cdr3_aa: CASSVEGLAGGSSTDTQYF
cdr3_nt: TGTGCCAGCAGCGTAGAGGGGTTAGCGGGGGGTTCTAGCACAGATACGCAGTATTTT

v_call: TRBV7-9
j_call: TRBJ1-4
clone_size: NA
d_call: TRBD1
cdr3_aa: CASSEQGWEKLFF
cdr3_nt: TGTGCCAGCAGCGAACAGGGGTGGGAAAAACTGTTTTTT

v_call: TRBV5-4
j_call: TRBJ2-7
clone_size: NA
d_call: NA
cdr3_aa: CASSLAGGGFQISYEQYF
cdr3_nt: TGTGCCAGCAGCTTGGCGGGGGGCGGGTTCCAAATATCCTACGAGCAGTACTTC

v_call: TRBV4-3
j_call: TRBJ1-6
clone_size: NA
d_call: NA
cdr3_aa: CASSQDAQGISPLHF
cdr3_nt: TGCGCCAGCAGCCAAGACGCGCAGGGGATTTCACCCCTCCACTTT

v_call: TRBV7-3
j_call: TRBJ2-7
clone_size: NA
d_call: NA
cdr3_aa: CASSWDNPPSYEQYF
cdr3_nt: TGTGCCAGCAGCTGGGACAATCCTCCCTCCTACGAGCAGTACTTC

v_call: TRBV15
j_call: TRBJ2-7
clone_size: NA
d_call: NA
cdr3_aa: CATSDQGSYEQYF
cdr3_nt: TGTGCCACCAGCGACCAGGGATCCTACGAGCAGTACTTC

v_call: TRBV27
j_call: TRBJ1-6
clone_size: NA
d_call: NA
cdr3_aa: CASSPSLAWSGGSPLHF
cdr3_nt: TGTGCCAGCAGCCCCTCTCTTGCTTGGAGCGGGGGTTCACCCCTCCACTTT

v_call: TRBV4-2
j_call: TRBJ2-1
clone_size: NA
d_call: TRBD1
cdr3_aa: CASSHLTGDSDEQFF
cdr3_nt: TGTGCCAGCAGCCACCTGACAGGGGATAGCGATGAGCAGTTCTTC

v_call: TRBV27
j_call: TRBJ1-1
clone_size: NA
d_call: TRBD1
cdr3_aa: CASVGTGDLNTEAFF
cdr3_nt: TGTGCCAGCGTTGGGACAGGCGATTTGAACACTGAAGCTTTCTTT

v_call: TRBV19
j_call: TRBJ1-1
clone_size: NA
d_call: NA
cdr3_aa: CASRLGGMDEAFF
cdr3_nt: TGTGCCAGCCGCCTAGGGGGAATGGATGAAGCTTTCTTT

v_call: TRBV29-1
j_call: TRBJ2-5
clone_size: NA
d_call: TRBD2
cdr3_aa: CGFPRGGETQYF
cdr3_nt: TGCGGCTTCCCCCGGGGGGGAGAGACCCAGTACTTC

v_call: TRBV7-9
j_call: TRBJ2-7
clone_size: NA
d_call: NA
cdr3_aa: CASRAGHTYEQYF
cdr3_nt: TGTGCCAGCAGGGCGGGGCACACCTACGAGCAGTACTTC

v_call: TRBV4-3
j_call: TRBJ1-5
clone_size: NA
d_call: NA
cdr3_aa: CASSPRLPWGNQPQHF
cdr3_nt: TGCGCCAGCAGCCCCCGACTCCCATGGGGCAATCAGCCCCAGCATTTT

v_call: TRBV4-1
j_call: TRBJ2-1
clone_size: NA
d_call: TRBD2
cdr3_aa: CASSQDPGSGAPYNEQFF
cdr3_nt: TGCGCCAGCAGCCAGGACCCCGGTAGCGGGGCTCCCTACAATGAGCAGTTCTTC

v_call: TRBV5-4
j_call: TRBJ1-1
clone_size: NA
d_call: NA
cdr3_aa: CASSFYRDTEAFF
cdr3_nt: TGTGCCAGCAGCTTTTACAGAGACACTGAAGCTTTCTTT

v_call: TRBV6-1
j_call: TRBJ1-5
clone_size: NA
d_call: NA
cdr3_aa: CASGGRPQHF
cdr3_nt: TGTGCCAGCGGGGGCAGGCCGCAGCATTTT

v_call: TRBV7-2
j_call: TRBJ2-1
clone_size: NA
d_call: TRBD2
cdr3_aa: CASSGTSGGDEQFF
cdr3_nt: TGTGCCAGCAGCGGGACTAGCGGGGGCGATGAGCAGTTCTTC

v_call: TRBV7-6
j_call: TRBJ1-1
clone_size: once
d_call: TRBD1
cdr3_aa: CASSPRTGGWEDTEAFF
cdr3_nt: TGTGCCAGCAGCCCTAGGACAGGGGGGTGGGAAGACACTGAAGCTTTCTTT

v_call: TRBV4-3
j_call: TRBJ2-3
clone_size: once
d_call: TRBD2
cdr3_aa: CASSPEGMRSGGVYSSTDTQYF
cdr3_nt: TGCGCCAGCAGCCCCGAAGGAATGAGGAGCGGGGGTGTATATTCTAGCACAGATACGCAGTATTTT

v_call: TRBV12-5
j_call: TRBJ2-3
clone_size: NA
d_call: NA
cdr3_aa: CASGLVPGQSKDTQYF
cdr3_nt: TGTGCTAGTGGTTTGGTACCCGGACAGTCTAAGGATACGCAGTATTTT

v_call: TRBV6-4
j_call: TRBJ2-3
clone_size: NA
d_call: NA
cdr3_aa: CASSDGGATDTQYF
cdr3_nt: TGTGCCAGCAGTGACGGGGGGGCGACAGATACGCAGTATTTT

v_call: TRBV5-5
j_call: TRBJ1-6
clone_size: once
d_call: NA
cdr3_aa: CASSSPGSKNSPLHF
cdr3_nt: TGTGCCAGCAGCTCACCGGGATCCAAAAATTCACCCCTCCACTTT

v_call: TRBV7-2
j_call: TRBJ2-5
clone_size: NA
d_call: NA
cdr3_aa: CASSSSTRPGLKETQYF
cdr3_nt: TGTGCCAGCAGCTCCTCTACCAGACCCGGACTCAAAGAGACCCAGTACTTC

v_call: TRBV2
j_call: TRBJ2-7
clone_size: NA
d_call: TRBD1
cdr3_aa: CASSEDRYYEQYF
cdr3_nt: TGTGCCAGCAGCGAGGACAGGTACTACGAGCAGTACTTC

v_call: TRBV7-9
j_call: TRBJ1-5
clone_size: once
d_call: TRBD1
cdr3_aa: CASSSPGQGDQPQHF
cdr3_nt: TGTGCCAGCAGCTCGCCGGGACAGGGTGATCAGCCCCAGCATTTT